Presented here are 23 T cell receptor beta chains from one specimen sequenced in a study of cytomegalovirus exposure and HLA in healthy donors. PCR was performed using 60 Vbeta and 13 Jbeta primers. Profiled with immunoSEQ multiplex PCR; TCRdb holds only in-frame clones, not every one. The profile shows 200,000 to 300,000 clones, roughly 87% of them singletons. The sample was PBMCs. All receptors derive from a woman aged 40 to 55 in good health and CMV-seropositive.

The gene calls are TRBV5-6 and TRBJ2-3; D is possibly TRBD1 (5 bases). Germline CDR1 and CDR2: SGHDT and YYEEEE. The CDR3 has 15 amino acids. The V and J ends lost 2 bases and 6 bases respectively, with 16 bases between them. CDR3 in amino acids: CASSFQGAGADTQYF. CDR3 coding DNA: TGTGCCAGCAGCTTCCAAGGGGCTGGGGCTGATACGCAGTATTTT.

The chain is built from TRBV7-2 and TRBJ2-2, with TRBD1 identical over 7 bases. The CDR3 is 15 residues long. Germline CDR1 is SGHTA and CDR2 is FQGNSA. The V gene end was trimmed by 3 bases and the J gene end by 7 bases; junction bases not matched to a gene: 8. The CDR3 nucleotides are TGTGCCAGCAGCTTTTCGAGGGGGCGAGACGGGGAGCTGTTTTTT. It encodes CASSFSRGRDGELFF.

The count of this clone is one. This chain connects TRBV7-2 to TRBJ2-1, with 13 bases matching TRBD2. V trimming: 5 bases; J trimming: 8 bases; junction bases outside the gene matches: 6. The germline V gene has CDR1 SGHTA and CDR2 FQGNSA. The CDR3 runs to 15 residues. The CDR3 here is CASSRTSGGPHEQFF. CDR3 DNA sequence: TGTGCCAGCAGCCGGACTAGCGGGGGACCCCATGAGCAGTTCTTC.

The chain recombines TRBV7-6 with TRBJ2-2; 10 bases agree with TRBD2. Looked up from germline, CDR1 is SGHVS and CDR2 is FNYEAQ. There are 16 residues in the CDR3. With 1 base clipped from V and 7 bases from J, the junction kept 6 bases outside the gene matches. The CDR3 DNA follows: TGTGCCAGCAGCTTAGTGTCTAGCGGGAGTGGCGGGGAGCTGTTTTTT. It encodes CASSLVSSGSGGELFF.

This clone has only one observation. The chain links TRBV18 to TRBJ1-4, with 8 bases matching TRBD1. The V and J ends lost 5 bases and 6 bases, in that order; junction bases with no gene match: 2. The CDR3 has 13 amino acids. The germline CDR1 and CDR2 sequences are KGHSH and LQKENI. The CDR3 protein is CASSVQGDEKLFF. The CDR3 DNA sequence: TGTGCCAGCTCAGTACAGGGGGATGAAAAACTGTTTTTT.

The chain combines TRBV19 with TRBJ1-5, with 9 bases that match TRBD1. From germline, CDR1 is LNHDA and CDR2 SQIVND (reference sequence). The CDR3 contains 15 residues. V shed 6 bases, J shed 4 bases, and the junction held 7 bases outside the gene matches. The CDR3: CASRVTGGRNQPQHF. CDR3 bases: TGTGCCAGTAGAGTGACAGGGGGAAGGAATCAGCCCCAGCATTTT.

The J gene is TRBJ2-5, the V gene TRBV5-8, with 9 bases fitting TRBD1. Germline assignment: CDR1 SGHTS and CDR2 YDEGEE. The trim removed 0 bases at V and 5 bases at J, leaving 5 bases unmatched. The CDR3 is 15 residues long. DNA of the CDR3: TGTGCCAGCAGCTTGGGGGACAGGGTAATGGAGACCCAGTACTTC. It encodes CASSLGDRVMETQYF.

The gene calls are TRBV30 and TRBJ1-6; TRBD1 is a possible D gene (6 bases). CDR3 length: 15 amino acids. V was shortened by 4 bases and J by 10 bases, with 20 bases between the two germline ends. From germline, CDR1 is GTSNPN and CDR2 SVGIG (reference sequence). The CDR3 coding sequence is TGTGCCTGGAATATAAACAGGGAAACGGAATCACCCCTCCACTTT. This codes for CAWNINRETESPLHF. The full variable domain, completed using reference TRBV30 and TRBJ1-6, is SQTIHQWPATLVQPVGSPLSLECTVEGTSNPNLYWYRQAAGRGLQLLFYSVGIGQISSEVPQNLSASRPQDRQFILSSKKLLLSDSGFYLCAWNINRETESPLHFGNGTRLTVT.

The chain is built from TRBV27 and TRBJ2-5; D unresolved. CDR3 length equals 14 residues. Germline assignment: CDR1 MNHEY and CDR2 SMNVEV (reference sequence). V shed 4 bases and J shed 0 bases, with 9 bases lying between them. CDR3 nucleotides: TGTGCCAGCAGTTCCTACAGAAACCAAGAGACCCAGTACTTC. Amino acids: CASSSYRNQETQYF.

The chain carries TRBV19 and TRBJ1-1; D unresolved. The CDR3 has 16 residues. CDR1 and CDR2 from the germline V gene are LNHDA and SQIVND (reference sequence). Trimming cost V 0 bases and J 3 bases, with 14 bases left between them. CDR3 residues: CASSIEAGYPYTEAFF. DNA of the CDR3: TGTGCCAGTAGTATAGAAGCGGGGTATCCCTACACTGAAGCTTTCTTT.

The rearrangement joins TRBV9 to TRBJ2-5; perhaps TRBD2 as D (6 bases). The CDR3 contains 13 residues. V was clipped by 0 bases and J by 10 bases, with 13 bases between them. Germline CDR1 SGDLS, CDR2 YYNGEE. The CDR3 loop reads CASSVDPIADQYF. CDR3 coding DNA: TGTGCCAGCAGCGTAGACCCCATAGCGGACCAGTACTTC.

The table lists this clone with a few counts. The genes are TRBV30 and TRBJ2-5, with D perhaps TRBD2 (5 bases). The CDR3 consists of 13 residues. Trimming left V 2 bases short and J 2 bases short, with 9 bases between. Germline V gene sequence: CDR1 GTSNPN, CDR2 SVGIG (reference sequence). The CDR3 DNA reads TGTGCCTGGAGTCCGGGGTCTCAAGAGACCCAGTACTTC. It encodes CAWSPGSQETQYF.

The CDR3 loop reads CASSRDRTQNQPQHF. CDR3 DNA: TGTGCCAGCAGCAGGGACAGGACCCAAAATCAGCCCCAGCATTTT. The chain uses TRBV7-2 and TRBJ1-5; 8 nucleotides match TRBD1. The junction had 7 bases not matched to a gene; V was cut back by 5 bases and J by 4 bases. CDR3 length equals 15 residues. Germline assignment: CDR1 SGHTA and CDR2 FQGNSA.

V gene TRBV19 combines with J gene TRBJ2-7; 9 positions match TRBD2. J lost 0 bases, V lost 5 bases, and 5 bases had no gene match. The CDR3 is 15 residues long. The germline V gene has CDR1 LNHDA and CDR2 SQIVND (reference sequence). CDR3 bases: TGTGCCAGTAGTGGGCTAGCGGGGAGCTCCTACGAGCAGTACTTC. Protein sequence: CASSGLAGSSYEQYF.

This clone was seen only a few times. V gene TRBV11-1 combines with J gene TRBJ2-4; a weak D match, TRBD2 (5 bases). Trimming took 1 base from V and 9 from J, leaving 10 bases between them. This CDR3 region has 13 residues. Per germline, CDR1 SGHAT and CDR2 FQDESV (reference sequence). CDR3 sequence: CASSLELGGIQYF. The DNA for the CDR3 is TGTGCCAGCAGCTTAGAACTAGGAGGCATTCAGTACTTC. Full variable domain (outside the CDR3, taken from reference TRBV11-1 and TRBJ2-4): EAEVAQSPRYKITEKSQAVAFWCDPISGHATLYWYRQILGQGPELLVQFQDESVVDDSQLPKDRFSAERLKGVDSTLKIQPAELGDSAMYLCASSLELGGIQYFGAGTRLSVL.

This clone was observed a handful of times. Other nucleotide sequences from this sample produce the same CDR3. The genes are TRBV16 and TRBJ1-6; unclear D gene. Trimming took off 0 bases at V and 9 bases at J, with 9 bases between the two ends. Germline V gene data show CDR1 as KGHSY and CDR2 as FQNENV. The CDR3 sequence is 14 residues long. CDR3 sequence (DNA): TGTGCCAGCAGCCAATCCGGTCATAGTTCACCCCTCCACTTT. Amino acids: CASSQSGHSSPLHF.

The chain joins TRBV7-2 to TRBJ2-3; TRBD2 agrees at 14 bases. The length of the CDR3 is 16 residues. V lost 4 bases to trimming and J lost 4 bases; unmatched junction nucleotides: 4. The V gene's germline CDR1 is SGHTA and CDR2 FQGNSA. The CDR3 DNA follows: TGTGCCAGCAGCTCCGGACTAGCGGGAGGATCAGATACGCAGTATTTT. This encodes CASSSGLAGGSDTQYF.

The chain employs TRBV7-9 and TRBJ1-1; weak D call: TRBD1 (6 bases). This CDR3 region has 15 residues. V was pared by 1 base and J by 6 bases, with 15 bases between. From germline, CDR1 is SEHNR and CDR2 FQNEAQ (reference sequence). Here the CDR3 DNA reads TGTGCCAGCAGCTTAGAATGGGCGAAGGGGGCTGAAGCTTTCTTT. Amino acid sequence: CASSLEWAKGAEAFF.

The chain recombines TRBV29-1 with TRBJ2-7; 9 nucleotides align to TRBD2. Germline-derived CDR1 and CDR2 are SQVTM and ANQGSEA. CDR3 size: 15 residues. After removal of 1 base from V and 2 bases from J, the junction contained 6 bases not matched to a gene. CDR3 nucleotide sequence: TGCAGCGTTGAAGGTGATAGCGGGGGACCCTACGAGCAGTACTTC. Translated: CSVEGDSGGPYEQYF.

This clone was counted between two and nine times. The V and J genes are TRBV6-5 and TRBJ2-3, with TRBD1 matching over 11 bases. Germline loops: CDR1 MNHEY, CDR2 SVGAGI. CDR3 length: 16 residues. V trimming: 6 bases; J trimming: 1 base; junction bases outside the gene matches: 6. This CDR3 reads CASSYRDRGGTDTQYF. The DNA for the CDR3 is TGTGCCAGCAGCTACCGGGACAGGGGGGGCACAGATACGCAGTATTTT.

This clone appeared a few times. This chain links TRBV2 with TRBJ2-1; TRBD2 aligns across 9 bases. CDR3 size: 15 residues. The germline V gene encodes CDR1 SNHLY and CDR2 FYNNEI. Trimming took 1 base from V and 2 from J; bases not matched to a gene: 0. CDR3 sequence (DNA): TGTGCCAGCAGTGAAGGCGGGAGGGCCTACAATGAGCAGTTCTTC. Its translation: CASSEGGRAYNEQFF.

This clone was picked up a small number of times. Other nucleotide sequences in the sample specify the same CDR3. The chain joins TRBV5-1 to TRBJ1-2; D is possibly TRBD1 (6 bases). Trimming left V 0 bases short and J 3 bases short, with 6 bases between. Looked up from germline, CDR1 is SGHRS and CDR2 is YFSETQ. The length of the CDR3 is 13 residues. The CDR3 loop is CASSLEGDYGYTF. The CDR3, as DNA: TGCGCCAGCAGCTTGGAGGGGGACTATGGCTACACCTTC. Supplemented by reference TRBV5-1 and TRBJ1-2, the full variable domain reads KAGVTQTPRYLIKTRGQQVTLSCSPISGHRSVSWYQQTPGQGLQFLFEYFSETQRNKGNFPGRFSGRQFSNSRSEMNVSTLELGDSALYLCASSLEGDYGYTFGSGTRLTVV.

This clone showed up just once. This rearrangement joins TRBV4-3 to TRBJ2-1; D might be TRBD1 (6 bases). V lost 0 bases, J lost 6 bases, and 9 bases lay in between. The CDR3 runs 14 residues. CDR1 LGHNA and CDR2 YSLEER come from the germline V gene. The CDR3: CASSQEQGFNEQFF. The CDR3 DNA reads TGCGCCAGCAGCCAAGAACAGGGATTCAATGAGCAGTTCTTC.